Listed below are T cell receptor beta chains from one sample, sequenced in a study of shared clonotypes between healthy human individuals. Libraries were prepared by immunoSEQ multiplex PCR; TCRdb keeps only in-frame clonotypes and omits some of them. The sample has some 2.1 million clones, just over 90% seen once; the top ten hold about 1.7%. The sequencing sample was made of naive CD8+ T cells from PBMCs. The receptors come from a man younger than 30 in good health. Some clones in this sample may be carry-over from other donors' samples. CDR3s include the opening cysteine and the closing phenylalanine or tryptophan. Each record gives: V gene, clone size, J gene, CDR3 protein. Size values are once, few and many counts, or a class for expanded clones, and some rows have none.

>TRBV11-2|.|TRBJ2-5
CASSPPSQETQYF
>TRBV5-1|.|TRBJ2-5
CASSLGQGGLQETQYF
>TRBV27|.|TRBJ2-7
CASRPGTGVSLGYEQYF
>TRBV5-4|.|TRBJ2-7
CASSLGASGRAIYEQYF
>TRBV19|.|TRBJ2-7
CASSIVAGGSNEQYF
>TRBV5-1|.|TRBJ2-7
CASSPLGTGGYEQYF
>TRBV19|.|TRBJ1-2
CASSMVGANYGYTF
>TRBV5-6|.|TRBJ1-2
CASSVSANYGYTF
>TRBV5-4|.|TRBJ1-2
CASSLSGAGGAPPYGYTF
>TRBV4-1|.|TRBJ1-5
CASSQDSGVLGQPQHF
>TRBV6-6|once|TRBJ1-1
CASSARDETAFF
>TRBV29-1|.|TRBJ1-2
CSGGVPDYGYTF
>TRBV19|.|TRBJ2-7
CASSMVGSSYEQYF
>TRBV5-4|.|TRBJ2-1
CASSPGQGLGYNEQFF
>TRBV27|.|TRBJ2-3
CASSLYGGRTDTQYF
>TRBV13|.|TRBJ2-2
CASSFYLAHGPGELFF
>TRBV10-2|.|TRBJ2-2
CASSGGTGEDTGELFF
>TRBV5-8|few|TRBJ1-5
CASSLVFEKPQHF
>TRBV5-4|once|TRBJ2-7
CASSGWSGTGPYEQYF
>TRBV1|.|TRBJ2-1
CTSSLSRGAYNEQFF
>TRBV9|.|TRBJ2-7
CASSVAGGAYGVGPDEQYF
>TRBV5-5|.|TRBJ1-2
CASSFFVRSGANYGYTF
>TRBV27|.|TRBJ1-1
CASSSIGQGVVDTEAFF
>TRBV27|.|TRBJ1-5
CASSLRSNQPQHF
>TRBV28|.|TRBJ2-1
CASSLETSGRFDEQFF
>TRBV27|.|TRBJ1-2
CASSSASSKANYGYTF
>TRBV7-9|few|TRBJ1-1
CASSLGTNTEAFF
>TRBV4-3|.|TRBJ2-1
CASSQMRTSGSDDNEQFF
>TRBV5-1|.|TRBJ2-7
CASSPEGTNYEQYF
>TRBV7-8|once|TRBJ2-3
CASSHSSTGGRDTQYF
>TRBV29-1|.|TRBJ1-2
CSVPGGVYGYTF
>TRBV7-3|once|TRBJ2-2
CASRPGSGYTGELFF
>TRBV28|.|TRBJ1-5
CASSPPDSNQPQHF
>TRBV4-1|once|TRBJ2-1
CASSQGPPALADYNEQFF
>TRBV5-4|.|TRBJ1-2
CASSLAVGAAQNYGYTF
>TRBV2|.|TRBJ1-1
CASSTLRTPPWDEAFF
>TRBV6-5|.|TRBJ1-1
CASSYRAANTEAFF
>TRBV9|.|TRBJ2-1
CASSVGWSGNDEQFF
>TRBV11-2|.|TRBJ2-7
CASSLAWASYEQYF
>TRBV28|.|TRBJ2-3
CASSPRAGEAQYF
>TRBV6-5|.|TRBJ1-4
CASSPLPSGNEKLFF
>TRBV7-9|.|TRBJ1-1
CASSSFSSSTEAFF
>TRBV4-2|.|TRBJ2-3
CASSRTSIPDTQYF